This record covers a single T cell receptor (beta chain). Its antigen remains unknown. This sample is drawn from a study of beta chain features in type 1 diabetes. The whole isolated RNA underwent reverse transcription, so sequencing captured expressed TCRB transcripts. The method was immunoSEQ multiplex PCR; TCRdb's version includes in-frame clones alone and lacks a portion of them. This table has about 140,000 clones, approximately 9.8% appearing once. Between the trimmed V and J ends, which lost 1 base and 4 bases, there was a span of 14 bases. CDR3 length equals 16 residues. Germline CDR1 and CDR2: MDHEN and SYDVKM. Study results and limitations: Short templates might get an advantage during PCR, and this would be equal in patients and controls. Any HLA effect on TCRB rearrangement was left unresolved by small sub-analyses.

The chain combines TRBV28 with TRBJ1-5, with a tentative D call TRBD1 (5 bases). Sequencing input: central memory CD4+ T cells from blood. The receptor was derived from a woman aged 40-49 years in good health. The CDR3 reads CASSLYRRVGNQPQHF. In nucleotides, the CDR3 is TGTGCCAGCAGTTTATATCGCAGGGTGGGTAATCAGCCCCAGCATTTT. The complete variable domain, with remaining parts taken from reference TRBV28 and TRBJ1-5, reads DVKVTQSSRYLVKRTGEKVFLECVQDMDHENMFWYRQDPGLGLRLIYFSYDVKMKEKGDIPEGYSVSREKKERFSLILESASTNQTSMYLCASSLYRRVGNQPQHFGDGTRLSIL.